This T cell receptor (beta chain) was observed in a study of cytomegalovirus exposure and HLA in healthy donors (dated by TCRdb to the late 2010s). With regard to the full study: In an earlier analysis of 587 of the donors, 276 Gb of sequence data and 117 million unique TCR beta sequences from about 180 million T cells were reported. An early release covering 500 to 750 HLA-typed donors comprised about 310 gigabases of sequencing data and 85 million to 100 million unique TCR sequences. The genetic ancestry cluster associated with self-reported Caucasian donors included about 81% of the 398 genotyped donors. The study aimed to test whether signatures of past pathogen exposure could be identified by cataloging public T cell receptors. The T cell repertoires of 670 or so subjects were profiled by immunosequencing and related to cytomegalovirus serostatus. A separate validation cohort of roughly 110 different subjects was used in addition to the 666-subject first cohort. The study combined high-throughput TCR immunosequencing, statistical association of individual TCRs with disease status, and machine learning to predict cytomegalovirus infection status. A later analysis re-examined previously published TCR beta repertoires from several hundred donors and added high-resolution HLA genotyping to investigate patterns of TCR occurrence. The later analysis used no new phenotypic data to find candidate immune exposures, relying instead on TCR beta sequences and their occurrence across donors. In an earlier analysis of 587 of the donors, high-throughput TCR beta sequencing was used to judge whether each TCR beta V gene segment behaved as functional or pseudogenic. Alongside the repertoire data, information on donor age, sex, ethnicity and CMV serostatus was compiled. A later genetic analysis used genome-wide SNP genotypes for about 60% of the roughly 670 donors, treating that subset as a discovery cohort. Every discovery cohort repertoire had been produced on one sequencing platform. Both class I and class II loci were covered by HLA typing, at four-digit resolution. The number of donors typed differed by locus, with roughly 620-630 for A, B, C, DRB1 and DQB1, more than 500 for DQA1, 600 to 610 for DPA1, and around 460 for DPB1. Roughly 5 DR-DQ haplotypes were treated as single units for association and clustering because of strong linkage in the cohort. Across some 400 genotyped donors of the cohort, an average of about 240,000 unique TCR beta nucleotide sequences per donor were sequenced, and 15% to 20% of those sequences were non-productive. Study-wide conclusions, independent of this receptor: The cohort was sequenced for TCR beta chains only, and without alpha or paired-chain data the features that could be detected were limited. The classifier was reported to diagnose cytomegalovirus status with high specificity and sensitivity in both the original cohort and the validation cohort. According to the authors, the approach could potentially be generalized to other disease states and immunological phenotypes. Assigning TCR associations to individual alleles was difficult when HLA alleles, especially DR and DQ, strongly co-occurred. Because counts were too low, seventeen rarely observed V segments, including chromosome 9 orphons, were excluded from the earlier analysis of 587 of the donors. Broadly in line with IMGT annotations, most TCR beta V segments showed up in productive rearrangements about 87% or about 30% of the time in an earlier analysis of around 600 of the donors. A later genetic analysis associated a missense DCLRE1C variant with V-gene and J-gene trimming of TCR beta chains, and an independent cohort replicated the association. The presence/absence analyses assumed that sequencing depth was roughly uniform across donors, and that assumption may not be true. In a later analysis, 15,000 to 20,000 TCR beta sequences were associated with specific HLA alleles at a false discovery rate of 0.05. Linkage disequilibrium might explain the correlated functional status among segregating V segments, but an unknown experimental factor could not be excluded. Compared with the approximately 700-donor mean, donors in an Asian-associated ancestry cluster had fewer N-insertions in productive TCRs, according to a later genetic analysis. The study listed 150 to 200 TCR beta chains as associated with cytomegalovirus. Because HLA typing was unavailable for some donors at each locus, only the typed subset was used in association tests. Compared with equally common non-associated chains, HLA-associated TCR beta chains in a later analysis were more clonally expanded and had lower generation probabilities. A further reported finding was that TCR beta sequences accurately predicted the HLA-A and HLA-B alleles for most subjects in the first cohort. In a later analysis, most CMV-associated TCR beta chains were found to appear HLA-restricted, with HLA associations seemingly driven largely by CMV exposure. For the cohort, immune exposure information was limited to CMV serostatus. In a later analysis, the rate of TCR association differed among HLA loci, with DRB1 alleles having the most associated TCRs and HLA-C alleles having the fewest. Most TCR sequences were observed very rarely across donors, whereas some public TCRs were present in many individuals. According to a later analysis, parvovirus B19, influenza, CMV and Epstein-Barr virus appeared linked to several top co-occurrence clusters. A group of highly shared sequence variants was considered likely to be a technical artifact of the sequencing pipeline. In vitro tests confirmed that a few of the cytomegalovirus-associated TCR beta chains recognize cytomegalovirus antigens.

The cohort consisted of some 730 healthy bone marrow donors. At the time of sampling, every cohort member was nominally healthy, though immune exposures that went unrecorded were likely present. The donor tested CMV seropositive and was one of the 289 seropositive cohort members. Every donor gave a peripheral blood sample, and the peripheral blood mononuclear cells from that sample were used for TCR beta sequencing. The Qiagen DNeasy Blood Extraction Kit was used to extract genomic DNA from the blood cell samples. A word on this clone: Its antigen remains undetermined. Base quality data are lacking; no much larger clone is found one base away.

Receptor libraries were prepared by the immunoSEQ multiplex PCR assay. For the multiplex PCR, a mixture combining 60 forward primers for TCR Vbeta segments and 13 reverse primers for TCR Jbeta segments was used. Amplification of the CDR3 region of rearranged TCR beta genes was performed with a multiplex PCR assay on genomic DNA. The Illumina HiSeq System was used to sequence the amplified TCR beta libraries as 87-base-pair reads. Per the original workflow: A later analysis counted some 74 million unique TCR beta chains across the approximately 700 repertoires, and about 10 million of these chains were shared by at least two donors. To remove PCR and sequencing errors, raw reads were error-corrected and collapsed into unique sequences using a nearest-neighbor algorithm that merged closely related sequences. V, D and J gene segments were assigned by aligning CDR3 sequences to IMGT reference sequences. For a sequence to be retained, a match of at least six nucleotides was required to both a V gene segment and a J gene segment. A rearrangement counted as productive if the CDR3 had no stop codons and remained in frame with V and J, and every other rearrangement counted as non-productive. Following IMGT convention, CDR3 was defined as the stretch from the second conserved V-encoded cysteine up to the conserved J-encoded phenylalanine. The earlier analysis of about 640 of the donors excluded any sequence lacking an unambiguous match to a single V gene segment. An earlier analysis of around 600 of the donors classified V segments as functional when productive rearrangements were above 56.7% and as segregating when the standard deviation between donors was above 5%. A statistical classification framework was developed to diagnose cytomegalovirus status using the catalog of TCR beta chain sequences. A later analysis assigned V and J genes by comparing TCR nucleotide sequences with IMGT/GENE-DB human TR gene sequences. The TCRdist pipeline was used in a later analysis to assign CDR3 sequences and most-parsimonious VDJ recombination scenarios. In a later analysis, each TCR beta chain was defined by its CDR3 amino acid sequence together with its V-gene family, and reads without a unique V-gene family were excluded. To address suspected cross-contamination and a sequencing artifact, a later analysis removed several hundred highly shared, low-generation-probability nucleotide sequences. In a later analysis, a clonal expansion index for each public chain was calculated from normalized within-repertoire ranks of inferred template counts. In a later analysis, generation probabilities were computed using a VDJ recombination model fitted to out-of-frame rearrangements, and the results were checked against IGoR. In a later analysis, hypergeometric tests were used to score TCR-TCR, TCR-HLA and TCR-CMV co-occurrence, with a repertoire-size bias correction applied to TCR pairs. A later analysis estimated false discovery rates by permuting HLA or CMV assignments 20 times. A later analysis grouped co-occurring TCRs with DBSCAN, adding TCRdist sequence similarity when clustering within HLA-allele-positive subsets. Co-occurrence clustering excluded repertoires with fewer than 30,000 or more than 120,000 public chains, plus five with anomalous nucleotide sharing. Sourced from immuneACCESS, this table was stored by TCRdb with only in-frame sequences that have V and J called. A share of the clones is absent; for the studies checked, an unresolved V gene accounts for under half, and the remainder has no known explanation. The V and J calls and clone size come from that table; D and trimming were worked out from the DNA. This sample holds about 150,000 clones; 65% to 70% were observed only once. In total, the top ten clones hold more than 9% of the sample.

Sequenced input: PBMCs. The receptor's source is a man aged 30-40 years in good health and CMV-seropositive.

The CDR3: CASIPQVGTGGNEQYF. The DNA sequence follows: TGTGCCAGCATCCCACAGGTCGGAACAGGGGGCAACGAGCAGTACTTC. The V and J segments used are TRBV11-1 and TRBJ2-7, with TRBD1 matching 9 junction bases. The CDR3 starts with the cysteine, ends with the phenylalanine, and has 16 residues. Of the read, only the CDR3 DNA is kept; its 48 bases are in frame from base 1. V trim: 7 bases; J trim: 5 bases; unmatched bases: 15. Looking up the germline V gene (reference sequence) yields CDR1 SGHAT and CDR2 FQDESV.